Below, 5 T cell receptor beta chains from the same sample are listed, as sequenced in a study of response to subunit inactivated influenza vaccine. TCRdb re-analysed the RT-PCR reads in MiXCR, keeping a single row per CDR3 protein. The profile covers approximately 520,000 distinct CDR3 sequences, with over 25% appearing a single time and under 2.5% taken by the ten largest. The sample consisted of CD4+ T cells sorted from PBMCs, taken more than 4 days after vaccination. Receptors originate from a man aged 50 or older who received an inactivated influenza vaccine.

This clonotype has a single count. CDR3 sequence: CASSSDYRGHTYEQYF. CDR3 in DNA: TGTGCCAGCAGTTCGGATTATAGGGGTCATACCTACGAGCAGTACTTC. The chain employs TRBV7-9 and TRBJ2-7; D may be TRBD1 (5 bases). This CDR3 is 16 amino acids long. Trimming stripped 6 bases from V and 2 bases from J, with 20 bases between. Looked up from germline, CDR1 is SEHNR and CDR2 is FQNEAQ (reference sequence).

The chain uses TRBV12-3 or TRBV12-4 and TRBJ1-6; D is ambiguous. The V gene lost 3 bases and the J gene lost 0 bases, with 6 bases spanning the gap. The CDR3 consists of 15 residues. CDR3 loop: CASSFGSSYNSPLHF. Here the CDR3 DNA reads TGTGCCAGCAGTTTCGGGAGCTCCTATAATTCACCCCTCCACTTT.

The chain links TRBV7-6 to TRBJ1-5; D is ambiguous. The germline V and J ends were trimmed by 5 bases and 8 bases, with 16 bases remaining between them. This CDR3 comprises 14 residues. CDR1 SGHVS and CDR2 FNYEAQ come from the germline V gene. The CDR3 loop is CASSAGAWEKPQHF. The CDR3, as DNA: TGTGCCAGCAGCGCCGGCGCGTGGGAAAAGCCCCAGCATTTT.

This clonotype was seen repeatedly, ten times or more. CDR3 DNA: TGTGCCACCGGGGCTCACGAGCAGTACTTC. Its translation is CATGAHEQYF. V is TRBV10-3 and J is TRBJ2-7; tentatively, D is TRBD1 or TRBD2 (5 bases each). Germline V gene sequence: CDR1 ENHRY, CDR2 SYGVKD. The CDR3 totals 10 residues. V was trimmed by 10 bases and J by 5 bases, leaving 9 bases between them.

This clonotype was seen more than once but under ten times. The chain links TRBV7-2 to TRBJ1-4, with D possibly matching TRBD1 (5 bases). Germline lookup yields CDR1 SGHTA and CDR2 FQGNSA. The ends were cut back, 2 bases at V and 4 bases at J, with 14 bases in the middle. CDR3 size: 16 residues. In DNA form, the CDR3 reads TGTGCCAGCAGCTTAACCCCGACAGAAATTAATGAAAAACTGTTTTTT. It yields the protein CASSLTPTEINEKLFF.